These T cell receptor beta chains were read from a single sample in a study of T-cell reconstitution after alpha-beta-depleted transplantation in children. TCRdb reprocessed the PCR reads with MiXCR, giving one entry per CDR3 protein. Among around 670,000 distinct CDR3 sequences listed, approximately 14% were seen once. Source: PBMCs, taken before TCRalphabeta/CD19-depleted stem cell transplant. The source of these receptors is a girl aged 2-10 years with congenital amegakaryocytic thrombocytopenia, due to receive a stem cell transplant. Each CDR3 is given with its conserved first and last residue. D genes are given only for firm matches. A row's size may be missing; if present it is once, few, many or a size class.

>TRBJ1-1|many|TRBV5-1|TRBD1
CASSQGTGSRSEAFF
TGCGCCAGCAGCCAAGGGACAGGCTCCCGCTCTGAAGCTTTCTTT
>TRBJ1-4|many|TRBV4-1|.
CASSQVGAEEKLFF
TGCGCCAGCAGCCAAGTCGGGGCGGAGGAAAAACTGTTTTTT
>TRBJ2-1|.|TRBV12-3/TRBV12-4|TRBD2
CASSPALAGGSNEQFF
TGTGCCAGCAGTCCCGCCCTAGCGGGAGGTAGTAATGAGCAGTTCTTC
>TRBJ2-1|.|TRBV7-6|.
CASSLGARIADNEQFF
TGTGCCAGCAGCTTAGGCGCCAGGATAGCGGACAATGAGCAGTTCTTC
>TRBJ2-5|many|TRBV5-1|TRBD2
CASSLLAGGPGETQYF
TGCGCCAGCAGCTTGCTGGCGGGAGGGCCCGGAGAGACCCAGTACTTC
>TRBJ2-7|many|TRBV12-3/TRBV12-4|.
CASSFSGGRYEQYF
TGTGCCAGCAGTTTCTCTGGCGGGCGCTACGAGCAGTACTTC
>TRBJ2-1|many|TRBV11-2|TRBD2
CASSRTSGRASYNEQFF
TGTGCCAGCAGCCGGACTAGCGGGAGGGCCTCCTACAATGAGCAGTTCTTC
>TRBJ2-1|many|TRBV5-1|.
CACSGSYNEQFF
TGCGCCTGCTCAGGCTCCTACAATGAGCAGTTCTTC
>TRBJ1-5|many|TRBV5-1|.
CASSSGQRGSSNQPQHF
TGCGCCAGCAGCTCCGGACAGCGGGGGTCTAGCAATCAGCCCCAGCATTTT
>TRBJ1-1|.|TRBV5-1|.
CASRGVDTEAFF
TGCGCCAGCAGGGGCGTGGACACTGAAGCTTTCTTT
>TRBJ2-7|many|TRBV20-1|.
CSAPEQGTYEQYF
TGCAGTGCCCCTGAACAGGGAACCTACGAGCAGTACTTC
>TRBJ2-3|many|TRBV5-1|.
CASSLGTLLTDTQYF
TGCGCCAGCAGCTTGGGGACTCTCCTCACAGATACGCAGTATTTT
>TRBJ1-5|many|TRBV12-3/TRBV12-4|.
CASSWAASDQPQHF
TGTGCCAGCAGTTGGGCGGCATCCGATCAGCCCCAGCATTTT
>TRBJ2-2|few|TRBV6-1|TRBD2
CASSDPRTSGRPGELFF
TGTGCCAGCAGTGACCCGCGAACTAGCGGGAGACCCGGGGAGCTGTTTTTT
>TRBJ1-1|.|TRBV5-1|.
CASKGQTEAFF
TGCGCCAGCAAGGGTCAGACTGAAGCTTTCTTT
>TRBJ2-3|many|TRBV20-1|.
CTLGVVETDTQYF
TGCACCCTCGGGGTTGTAGAGACAGATACGCAGTATTTT
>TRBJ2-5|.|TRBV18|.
CASSVGAQETQYF
TGTGCCAGCTCAGTTGGTGCTCAAGAGACCCAGTACTTC
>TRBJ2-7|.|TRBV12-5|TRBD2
CATTRGGAGYEQYF
TGTGCCACCACTCGGGGGGGGGCTGGCTACGAGCAGTACTTC
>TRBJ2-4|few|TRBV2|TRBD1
CASRGTGKNIQYF
TGTGCCAGCAGAGGGACAGGGAAAAACATTCAGTACTTC
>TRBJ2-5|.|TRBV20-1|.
CSARGKTGRETQYF
TGCAGTGCTAGAGGGAAGACAGGGAGGGAGACCCAGTACTTC
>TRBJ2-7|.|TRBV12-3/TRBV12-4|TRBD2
CASSFWAGGVEQYF
TGTGCCAGCAGTTTCTGGGCGGGAGGGGTCGAGCAGTACTTC
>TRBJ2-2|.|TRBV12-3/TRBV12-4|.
CASSFSPGALRKSGELFF
TGTGCCAGCAGCTTTTCACCAGGGGCTTTACGGAAATCCGGGGAGCTGTTTTTT
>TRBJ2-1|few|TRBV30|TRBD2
CAWSAEAGYNEQFF
TGTGCCTGGAGTGCAGAAGCGGGATACAATGAGCAGTTCTTC
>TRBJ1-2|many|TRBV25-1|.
CASSLKRQEPNYGYTF
TGTGCCAGCAGTCTAAAGAGACAGGAACCTAACTATGGCTACACCTTC
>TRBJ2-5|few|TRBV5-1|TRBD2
CASSLAGAGGTGQETQYF
TGCGCCAGCAGCTTGGCCGGTGCGGGAGGTACCGGACAAGAGACCCAGTACTTC
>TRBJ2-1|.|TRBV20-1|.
CSARLFQGTSRASYNEQFF
TGCAGTGCTAGACTGTTCCAGGGGACCTCCAGGGCTTCCTACAATGAGCAGTTCTTC
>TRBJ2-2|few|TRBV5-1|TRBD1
CASTLRSGGTNTGELFF
TGCGCCAGCACCCTTCGATCAGGGGGTACGAACACCGGGGAGCTGTTTTTT
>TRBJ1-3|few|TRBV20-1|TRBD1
CSAGGTGLGNTIYF
TGCAGTGCGGGGGGGACAGGGCTGGGAAACACCATATATTTT
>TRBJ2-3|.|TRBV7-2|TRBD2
CASSYGLATDTQYF
TGTGCCAGCAGCTACGGACTAGCAACAGATACGCAGTATTTT
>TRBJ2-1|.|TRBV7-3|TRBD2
CASCLSVSGPPNPLEQFF
TGTGCCAGCTGTTTGTCGGTTAGCGGGCCCCCCAATCCTCTAGAGCAGTTCTTC
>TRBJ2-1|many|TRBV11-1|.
CASSPPTVSAQFF
TGTGCCAGCAGCCCCCCCACCGTTAGCGCTCAGTTCTTC
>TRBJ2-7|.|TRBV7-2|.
CASSFPRRGISSYEQYF
TGTGCCAGCAGCTTCCCGCGTAGGGGGATTTCTTCCTACGAGCAGTACTTC
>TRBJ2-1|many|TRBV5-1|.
CASSPVDNEQFF
TGCGCCAGCAGTCCGGTTGACAATGAGCAGTTCTTC
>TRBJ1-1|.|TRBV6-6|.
CASSFRTAEAFF
TGTGCCAGCAGTTTTAGGACAGCTGAAGCTTTCTTT
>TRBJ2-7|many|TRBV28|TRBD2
CASSLRAGGSYEQYF
TGTGCCAGCAGTCTAAGGGCGGGAGGGTCATACGAGCAGTACTTC
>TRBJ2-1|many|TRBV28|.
CASILRGANEQFF
TGTGCCAGCATCTTAAGGGGTGCCAATGAGCAGTTCTTC
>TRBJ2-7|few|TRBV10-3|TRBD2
CAIRGTTMSYEQYF
TGTGCCATCAGAGGGACTACCATGTCCTACGAGCAGTACTTC
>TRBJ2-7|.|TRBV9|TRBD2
CASSPGIRLAGDREQYF
TGTGCCAGTTCTCCTGGGATTCGACTAGCGGGAGACCGCGAGCAGTACTTC
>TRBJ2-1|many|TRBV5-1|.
CASSFGTGRKNEQFF
TGCGCCAGCAGCTTTGGTACAGGGAGAAAAAATGAGCAGTTCTTC
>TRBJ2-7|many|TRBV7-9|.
CASSLAPYEQYF
TGTGCCAGCAGCTTAGCCCCCTACGAGCAGTACTTC
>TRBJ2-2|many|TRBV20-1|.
CSARRESGGELFF
TGCAGTGCTAGAAGGGAAAGCGGGGGGGAGCTGTTTTTT
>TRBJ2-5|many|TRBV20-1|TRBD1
CSARDRQETQYF
TGCAGCGCACGGGACAGACAAGAGACCCAGTACTTC
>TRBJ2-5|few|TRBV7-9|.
CASSLPGKETQYF
TGTGCCAGCAGCTTACCCGGAAAAGAGACCCAGTACTTC
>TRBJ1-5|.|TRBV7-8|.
CASSLADTWQPQHF
TGTGCCAGCAGCTTAGCGGACACGTGGCAGCCCCAGCATTTT
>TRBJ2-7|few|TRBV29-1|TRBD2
CSVEVGGTSVSYEQYF
TGCAGCGTTGAGGTTGGGGGGACTAGCGTCTCCTACGAGCAGTACTTC
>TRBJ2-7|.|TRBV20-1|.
CSARMTATYEQYF
TGCAGTGCCCGAATGACAGCTACCTACGAGCAGTACTTC
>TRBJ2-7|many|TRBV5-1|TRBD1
CASSLAWDRGLYEQYF
TGCGCCAGCAGCTTGGCCTGGGACAGGGGGCTTTACGAGCAGTACTTC
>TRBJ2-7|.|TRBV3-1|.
CASSHLGPYEQYF
TGTGCCAGCAGTCACCTCGGTCCCTACGAGCAGTACTTC